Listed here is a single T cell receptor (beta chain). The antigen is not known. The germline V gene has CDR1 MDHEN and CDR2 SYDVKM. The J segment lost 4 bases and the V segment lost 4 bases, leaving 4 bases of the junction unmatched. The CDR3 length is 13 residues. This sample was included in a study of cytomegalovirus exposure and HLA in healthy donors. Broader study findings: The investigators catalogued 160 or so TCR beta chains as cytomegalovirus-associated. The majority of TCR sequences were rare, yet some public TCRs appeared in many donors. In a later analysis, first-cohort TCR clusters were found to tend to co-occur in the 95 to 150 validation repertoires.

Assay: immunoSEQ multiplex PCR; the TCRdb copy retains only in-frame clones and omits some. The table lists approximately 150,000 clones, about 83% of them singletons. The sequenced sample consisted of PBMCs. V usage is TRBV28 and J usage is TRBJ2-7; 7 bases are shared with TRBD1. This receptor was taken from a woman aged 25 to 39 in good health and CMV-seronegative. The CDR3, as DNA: TGTGCCAGCAGTTCCGGACAGGATTACGAGCAGTACTTC. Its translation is CASSSGQDYEQYF.